This T cell receptor beta chain was sequenced in a study of shared clonotypes between healthy human individuals. CDR3 length: 18 amino acids. The ends lost 1 base at V and 2 bases at J; junction bases unmatched: 8. Germline values: CDR1 SGHAT, CDR2 FQNNGV. Naive CD8 cells, CD45RO-negative and positively selected for CCR7, excluded terminally differentiated effector memory CD45RA+ cells. Every donor was a Caucasian adult from Nashville, Tennessee. Findings and caveats of the study: When compared with the clonotypes that were shared by all four sorted-subset donors, the non-shared clonotypes turned out to have lower generation probabilities.

Profiling relied on immunoSEQ multiplex PCR, and the TCRdb table lists in-frame clones only, not all of them. The sample yields about 2.1 million clones, more than 85% seen once. About this clone: No antigen is known for it.

The sequencing input was naive CD8+ T cells from PBMCs. The chain has TRBV11-2 and TRBJ2-1, with TRBD2 matching 10 bases. The TCR originated in a man aged 18 to 35 in good health. Some clones in this sample may be carry-over from other donors' samples. In DNA form, the CDR3 reads TGTGCCAGCAGCTTAGCTCCTAGCGGGAGAATGCCCTACAATGAGCAGTTCTTC. Residues: CASSLAPSGRMPYNEQFF.